This T cell receptor (beta chain) emerged from a study of naive and memory T cell subsets. Study findings and constraints: This RNA-based method may be sensitive to activation-related transcript changes.

V was clipped by 3 bases and J by 7 bases; unmatched bases: 4. This CDR3 is 12 amino acids long. The germline gives CDR1 DFQATT, CDR2 SNEGSKA (reference sequence). For blood and skin samples, reverse transcription used TCR alpha and beta constant primers. Amplification of ligated cDNA took four PCR rounds with SP2 and nested alpha and beta constant primers. TCRdb recomputed calls from the 5' RACE reads with MiXCR, one row per CDR3 protein. Of some 22,000 distinct CDR3 sequences listed, approximately 3.9% are singletons. This clonotype occurred many times. Its target is unknown. Whole-blood samples were about 2.5 ml of peripheral blood from healthy adult volunteers. Unsorted total RNA, roughly 1 to 1,100 ng, was DNase treated before reverse transcription.

This chain links TRBV20-1 with TRBJ1-2, with TRBD1 identical over 8 bases. This clonotype originated in a male donor in good health. CDR3 DNA: TGCAGTGCTAGGCAGGGGGCGGTTGGCTACACCTTC. This translates into CSARQGAVGYTF.